This T cell receptor (beta chain) was sequenced during a study of T cells in women clearing cervical HPV infection. For the study at large: Case blood was drawn when the lesion was first found; control blood after infection became undetectable. Cases' blood sampling followed lesion detection by median around 150 days (90 to 200). Regarding the study as a whole: TRBV6-7 abundance was lower in cases than controls (0.11% versus 0.16%).

Prevalent HPV16 infections were excluded; only incident single HPV16 infections included. To note about this clone: Its cognate antigen is unknown. The read comes to an end 3 residues before the CDR3 does, leaving the germline J gene to fill in the end.

Repertoires were generated with immunoSEQ multiplex PCR, while TCRdb's copy carries only in-frame clones and drops some. Its table records 25,000 or so clones. The germline gives CDR1 SEHNR, CDR2 FQNEAQ (reference sequence). With 2 bases removed from V and 6 bases from J, the gap between germline ends came to 11 bases. The CDR3 is 13 residues long. This TCR derives from a woman aged 18 to 75 with a cervical HPV16 infection that either progressed to CIN3+ or cleared (not recorded which). Sequencing was done on a sample of blood buffy coat. The chain carries TRBV7-9 and TRBJ2-7; tentatively, D is TRBD2 (5 bases). CDR3 amino acids: CASSLSPSGEQYF. The DNA read from the CDR3 is TGTGCCAGCAGCTTATCGCCGAGCGGCGAG.